This T cell receptor beta chain was sequenced during a study of T cell responses to AZD1222 COVID-19 vaccine. Study-level results: The study found Spike-specific TCR breadth and depth rose after two AZD1222 doses. Seropositive AZD1222 recipients at baseline numbered only five or six. Vaccine-related CD4 TCRs covered spike, predominating at 160-218 and 743-854.

There are 16 residues in the CDR3. Germline V gives CDR1 PRHDT, CDR2 FYEKMQ (reference sequence). Trimming removed 3 bases from V and 0 bases from J; junction bases left unmatched: 4. The protocol was immunoSEQ multiplex PCR, while the TCRdb copy is restricted to in-frame clones and leaves out a portion. The profile shows 150,000 to 200,000 clones, less than 95% of them singletons. A word on this clone: Antigen specificity is unknown.

The source of this sequence is an adult in good health. The sequenced sample was peripheral blood, obtained on day 0 of AZD1222 vaccination. The chain has TRBV13 and TRBJ2-4; 8 positions match TRBD1. CDR3 nucleotides: TGTGCCAGCAGCTTGGACAGGGTCTTAGCCAAAAACATTCAGTACTTC. Translated: CASSLDRVLAKNIQYF.